This T cell receptor (beta chain) emerged from a study of blood T cell repertoires in COVID-19. Study at large: The United States, Italy and Spain were the sources of the acute and convalescent COVID-19 samples. In each case, the material was cDNA or gDNA derived from T cells, B-cell-depleted T cells, or PBMCs.

As processed by the authors: Amplification with reference gene primers provided the estimates of nucleated cell counts. Method: immunoSEQ multiplex PCR; TCRdb's copy keeps in-frame clones and lacks some. V, J and clone size were drawn from that table, and D and trimming were deduced from the DNA. The sample includes 250,000 to 350,000 clones, about 90% of them seen just once. The germline V gene encodes CDR1 MNHNS and CDR2 SASEGT. Between the trimmed V and J ends, which lost 3 bases and 6 bases, there was a span of 21 bases. The CDR3 has 17 residues. The gene calls are TRBV6-1 and TRBJ1-5; tentatively, D is TRBD1 (5 bases). This TCR was recovered from a young man with active or convalescent COVID-19. The sequenced sample was peripheral blood. The CDR3 loop is CASSEALTVLVFQPQHF. As DNA, the CDR3 is TGTGCCAGCAGTGAGGCCTTGACAGTGTTGGTATTTCAGCCCCAGCATTTT.